The T cell receptor (beta chain) described here comes from a study of technical replicates of blood from a handful of donors. V lost 1 base and J lost 4; bases outside the gene matches: 3. The CDR3 covers 15 residues. Germline CDR1 and CDR2: SGHTA and FQGTGA. This clone occurred once. Assay: immunoSEQ multiplex PCR; the TCRdb copy retains only in-frame clones and omits some. The profile shows roughly 90,000 clones, roughly 90% of them singletons. The TCR sequence derives from a human donor in good health. Sequenced input: T cells isolated from PBMCs. The rearrangement uses TRBV7-3 and TRBJ2-1; TRBD2 agrees at 8 bases. In nucleotides, the CDR3 is TGTGCCAGCAGCTTAATAGCGGGGAATTACAATGAGCAGTTCTTC. It specifies CASSLIAGNYNEQFF.